This T cell receptor beta chain came from a study of shared clonotypes between healthy human individuals. This clone has only one observation. Its antigen is not identified. Original analysis: Junction-only immunoSEQ sequences carried no quality scores, so filtering differed. The data were produced by immunoSEQ multiplex PCR, yet TCRdb's version contains in-frame clones alone and is incomplete. The V and J calls and clone size are taken from that table; D and trimming were inferred from the DNA. The data show approximately 110,000 clones, less than 75% seen once. Broader study findings: The study sampled only blood, and tissue repertoires likely differ. Four donors had around 5% of their naive CD4 clonotypes in common. Larger estimated richness was generally seen in naive subsets than in memory subsets.

The germline V gene encodes CDR1 MNHNY and CDR2 SVGAGI (reference sequence). Between the trimmed V and J ends, which lost 5 bases and 6 bases, there was a span of 17 bases. The CDR3 runs 15 residues. This clonotype was obtained from a woman between 25 and 40 years old in good health. The chain uses TRBV6-6 and TRBJ1-5; the D gene is possibly TRBD1 (6 bases). The sequencing sample was made of memory CD8+ T cells sorted from blood. Subset indicated: CD45RO+ cells pooled with CCR7-negative TemRA cells. In nucleotides, the CDR3 is TGTGCCAGCAGTGATCCGCGGGGGGCCATTCAGCCCCAGCATTTT. The encoded protein is CASSDPRGAIQPQHF.